This passage covers 8 T cell receptor beta chains from one sample sequenced in a study of technical replicates of blood from several donors. Here immunoSEQ multiplex PCR was the method, and the copy in TCRdb shows in-frame clones only, minus some. The sample includes roughly 100,000 clones, 90% to 96% of them seen just once. The sample taken for sequencing was T cells isolated from PBMCs. The receptors here all came from a human donor in good health.

The chain joins TRBV19 to TRBJ2-1; 8 nucleotides align to TRBD1. The CDR3 covers 15 residues. V lost 3 bases, J lost 7 bases, and 8 bases stayed unmatched. The V gene's germline CDR1 is LNHDA and CDR2 SQIVND (reference sequence). The CDR3 sequence is CASSMVRGLLNEQFF. CDR3 nucleotides: TGTGCCAGTAGTATGGTCAGGGGGCTCTTGAATGAGCAGTTCTTC.

V is TRBV5-6 and J is TRBJ2-2; 10 positions match TRBD2. CDR1 is SGHDT, CDR2 YYEEEE, per germline. V shed 4 bases and J 1 base; nucleotides not matched to a gene: 4. The CDR3 spans 16 residues. CDR3: CASSRLAGGNTGELFF. In DNA form, the CDR3 reads TGTGCCAGCAGCCGTTTAGCGGGAGGGAACACCGGGGAGCTGTTTTTT.

The chain has TRBV29-1 and TRBJ1-2; tentatively, D is TRBD1 (5 bases). The CDR3 is 14 amino acids. CDR1 is SQVTM and CDR2 is ANQGSEA in the germline V gene. Trimming cost V 6 bases and J 8 bases, with 22 bases left between them. CDR3: CSVEGVGERLGYTF. The DNA of the CDR3 is TGCAGCGTGGAGGGTGTGGGGGAACGTTTGGGCTACACCTTC.

This clone was counted a single time. This rearrangement joins TRBV28 to TRBJ1-5; D uncertain. Germline V gene lookup returns CDR1 MDHEN and CDR2 SYDVKM. The CDR3 loop spans 14 amino acids. Between the trimmed V and J ends, which lost 2 bases and 5 bases, there was a span of 10 bases. The CDR3 protein is CASSLGGPYQPQHF. DNA of the CDR3: TGTGCCAGCAGTTTAGGCGGTCCTTATCAGCCCCAGCATTTT.

The V call is TRBV19, the J call TRBJ1-2; D is ambiguous. The CDR3 loop spans 17 amino acids. Per the germline V gene, CDR1 is LNHDA and CDR2 is SQIVND (reference sequence). The V and J ends lost 0 bases and 7 bases respectively, with 21 bases between them. The CDR3 nucleotides read TGTGCCAGTAGTATAGAGGAGGGCCGCAATTCCTTCGGTGGCTACACCTTC. It codes for CASSIEEGRNSFGGYTF.

CDR3 protein: CASRPGTYNEQFF. The CDR3 DNA reads TGTGCCAGTAGGCCAGGTACCTACAATGAGCAGTTCTTC. V usage is TRBV19 and J usage is TRBJ2-1, with no clear D. The germline CDR1 and CDR2 sequences are LNHDA and SQIVND (reference sequence). CDR3 length equals 13 residues. The ends were cut back, 6 bases at V and 2 bases at J, with 8 bases in the middle. The variable domain in full, with the rest retrieved from reference TRBV19 and TRBJ2-1, is DGGITQSPKYLFRKEGQNVTLSCEQNLNHDAMYWYRQDPGQGLRLIYYSQIVNDFQKGDIAEGYSVSREKKESFPLTVTSAQKNPTAFYLCASRPGTYNEQFFGPGTRLTVL.

CDR3 DNA sequence: TGTGCCACCAGTACTTCCACAGATACGCAGTATTTT. Translated, it gives CATSTSTDTQYF. The genes are TRBV15 and TRBJ2-3; D uncertain. Germline loops: CDR1 LNHNV, CDR2 YYDKDF (reference sequence). The CDR3 is made up of 12 amino acids. Trimming removed 6 bases at V and 2 bases at J, with 6 bases between.

The rearrangement links TRBV7-8 to TRBJ2-1, with no clear D. V was clipped by 5 bases and J by 5 bases, with 7 bases between them. Germline V gives CDR1 SGHVS, CDR2 FQNEAQ. The CDR3 is made up of 12 amino acids. The CDR3 sequence: CASSKANNEQFF. CDR3 in DNA: TGTGCCAGCAGCAAAGCCAACAATGAGCAGTTCTTC. Drawing the rest from reference TRBV7-8 and TRBJ2-1, the complete variable domain is GAGVSQSPRYKVAKRGQDVALRCDPISGHVSLFWYQQALGQGPEFLTYFQNEAQLDKSGLPSDRFFAERPEGSVSTLKIQRTQQEDSAVYLCASSKANNEQFFGPGTRLTVL.